This T cell receptor beta chain was sequenced for a study of blood T cell repertoires in COVID-19. Study at large: Acute-phase and convalescent COVID-19 samples originated in the United States, Italy and Spain.

TCRdb's copy holds only in-frame clones and misses some; the assay was immunoSEQ multiplex PCR. Of 200,000 to 250,000 clones detected, 85% to 90% appear once; the ten largest clones hold about 4.5%. The length of the CDR3 is 15 residues. Per germline, CDR1 MGHRA and CDR2 YSYEKL. Trimming pared 0 bases from V and 0 bases from J, leaving 8 bases between. The sample holds one count of this clone. This sequence originates from a man between 45 and 60 years old with acute or convalescent COVID-19. Sequenced material: peripheral blood. V and J are TRBV4-1 and TRBJ1-1; D may be TRBD1 (6 bases). The chain's CDR3 is CASSQDTGLNTEAFF. The DNA for the CDR3 is TGCGCCAGCAGCCAAGATACAGGGCTGAACACTGAAGCTTTCTTT.